This record looks at one T cell receptor (beta chain) sequence and its context. No antigen is known for it. Produced via immunoSEQ multiplex PCR; TCRdb's table is partial and in-frame only. The data contain fewer than 20,000 clones, roughly four fifths of them seen just once; the ten biggest clones take up 10% to 15%. This sample stems from a study of CD4+ T cells in melanoma. Whole-study results and caveats: Diverse differentiation states were reported for melanoma neoantigen-specific CD4+ T cells.

Sequenced sample: cells from a culture (not recorded whether cultured in vitro). The receptor comes from a human donor with melanoma.

In DNA form, the CDR3 reads TGTGCCAGCAGCAACAGGGGTTCCTATAATTCACCCCTCCACTTT. Translating gives CASSNRGSYNSPLHF. The V and J genes are TRBV5-6 and TRBJ1-6; 7 nucleotides agree with TRBD1. Germline-derived CDR1 and CDR2 are SGHDT and YYEEEE. Losses at the gene ends were 4 bases for V and 1 base for J; bases not matched to a gene: 2. The CDR3 consists of 15 residues.